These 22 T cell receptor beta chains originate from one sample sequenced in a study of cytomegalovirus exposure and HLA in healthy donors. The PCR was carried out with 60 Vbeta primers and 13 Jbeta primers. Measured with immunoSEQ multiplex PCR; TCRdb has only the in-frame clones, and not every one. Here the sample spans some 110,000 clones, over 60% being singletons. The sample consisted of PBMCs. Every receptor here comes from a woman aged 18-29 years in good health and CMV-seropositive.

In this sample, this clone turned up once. The CDR3: CASSLRVGTSGTNEQYF. The CDR3 nucleotides read TGCGCCAGCAGCCTCCGGGTAGGGACTAGCGGGACCAACGAGCAGTACTTC. The chain has TRBV4-1 and TRBJ2-7; 13 bases line up with TRBD2. Germline V gene sequence: CDR1 MGHRA, CDR2 YSYEKL. The junction had 11 bases not matched to a gene; V was cut back by 4 bases and J by 5 bases. CDR3 length equals 17 residues.

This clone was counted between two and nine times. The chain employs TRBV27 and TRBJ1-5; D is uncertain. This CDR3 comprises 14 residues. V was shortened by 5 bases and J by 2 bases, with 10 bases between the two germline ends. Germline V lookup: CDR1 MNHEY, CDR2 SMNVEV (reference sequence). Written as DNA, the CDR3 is TGTGCCAGCAGTCCGGGTACGGGCAATCAGCCCCAGCATTTT. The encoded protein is CASSPGTGNQPQHF.

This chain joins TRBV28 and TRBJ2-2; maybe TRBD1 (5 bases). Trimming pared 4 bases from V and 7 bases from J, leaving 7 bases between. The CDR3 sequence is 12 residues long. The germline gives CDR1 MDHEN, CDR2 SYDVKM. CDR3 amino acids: CASSSRDGELFF. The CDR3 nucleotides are TGTGCCAGCAGTTCCAGGGACGGGGAGCTGTTTTTT.

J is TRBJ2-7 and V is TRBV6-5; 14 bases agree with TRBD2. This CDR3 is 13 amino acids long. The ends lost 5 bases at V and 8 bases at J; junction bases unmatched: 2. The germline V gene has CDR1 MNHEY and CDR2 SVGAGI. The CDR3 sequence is CASSRTSGRKQYF. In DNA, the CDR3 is TGTGCCAGCAGTAGGACTAGCGGGAGGAAGCAGTACTTC.

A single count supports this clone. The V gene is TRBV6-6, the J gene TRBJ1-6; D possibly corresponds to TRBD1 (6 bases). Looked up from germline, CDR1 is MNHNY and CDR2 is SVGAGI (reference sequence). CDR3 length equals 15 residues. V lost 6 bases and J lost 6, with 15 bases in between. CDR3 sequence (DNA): TGTGCCAGCAGCCCTCTGACAGGATCTAATTCACCCCTCCACTTT. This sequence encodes CASSPLTGSNSPLHF.

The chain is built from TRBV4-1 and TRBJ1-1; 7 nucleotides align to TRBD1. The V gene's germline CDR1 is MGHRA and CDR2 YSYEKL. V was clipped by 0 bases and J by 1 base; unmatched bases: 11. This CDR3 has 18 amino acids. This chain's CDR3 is CASSQDRGSGGENTEAFF. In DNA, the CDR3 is TGCGCCAGCAGCCAAGATAGAGGGTCAGGGGGTGAGAACACTGAAGCTTTCTTT.

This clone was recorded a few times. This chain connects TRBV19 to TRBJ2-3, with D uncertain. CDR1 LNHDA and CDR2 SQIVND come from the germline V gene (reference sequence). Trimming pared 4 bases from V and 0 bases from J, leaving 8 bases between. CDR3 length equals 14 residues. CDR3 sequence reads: CASSSQTSTDTQYF. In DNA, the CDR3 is TGTGCCAGTAGTAGCCAGACTAGCACAGATACGCAGTATTTT.

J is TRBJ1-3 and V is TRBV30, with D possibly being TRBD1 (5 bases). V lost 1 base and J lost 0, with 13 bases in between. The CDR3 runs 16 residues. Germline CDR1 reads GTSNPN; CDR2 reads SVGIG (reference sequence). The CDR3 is CAWSGAGIFSGNTIYF. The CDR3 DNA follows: TGTGCCTGGAGTGGAGCAGGGATATTCTCTGGAAACACCATATATTTT.

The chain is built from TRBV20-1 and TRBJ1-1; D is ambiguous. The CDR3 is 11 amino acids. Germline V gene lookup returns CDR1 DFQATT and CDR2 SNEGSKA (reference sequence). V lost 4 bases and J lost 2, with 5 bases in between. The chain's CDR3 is CSATINTEAFF. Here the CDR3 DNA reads TGCAGTGCTACAATTAACACTGAAGCTTTCTTT.

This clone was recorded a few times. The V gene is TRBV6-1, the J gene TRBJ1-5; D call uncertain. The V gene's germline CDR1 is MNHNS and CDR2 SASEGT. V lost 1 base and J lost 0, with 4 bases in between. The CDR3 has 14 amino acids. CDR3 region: CASSEGSSNQPQHF. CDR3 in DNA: TGTGCCAGCAGTGAAGGGAGTAGCAATCAGCCCCAGCATTTT.

The CDR3 region has the DNA TGTGCCAGCAGCACCCGGGAGGGGGCGCATTACGAGCAGTACTTC. Residues: CASSTREGAHYEQYF. The chain combines TRBV7-9 with TRBJ2-7; D possibly corresponds to TRBD2 (8 bases). The CDR3 spans 15 residues. Per germline, CDR1 SEHNR and CDR2 FQNEAQ (reference sequence). Trimming cost V 5 bases and J 4 bases, with 18 bases left between them.

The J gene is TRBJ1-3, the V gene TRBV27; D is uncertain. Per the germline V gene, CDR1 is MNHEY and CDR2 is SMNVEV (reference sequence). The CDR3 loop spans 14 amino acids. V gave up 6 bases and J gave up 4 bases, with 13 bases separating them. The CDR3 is CASSQTSRGNTIYF. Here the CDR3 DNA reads TGTGCCAGCAGCCAGACATCTCGGGGAAACACCATATATTTT.

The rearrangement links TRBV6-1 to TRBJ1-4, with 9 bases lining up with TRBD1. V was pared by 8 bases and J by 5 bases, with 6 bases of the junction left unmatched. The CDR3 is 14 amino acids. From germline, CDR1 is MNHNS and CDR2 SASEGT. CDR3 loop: CASFDRGRNEKLFF. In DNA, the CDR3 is TGTGCCAGCTTCGACAGGGGGAGGAATGAAAAACTGTTTTTT.

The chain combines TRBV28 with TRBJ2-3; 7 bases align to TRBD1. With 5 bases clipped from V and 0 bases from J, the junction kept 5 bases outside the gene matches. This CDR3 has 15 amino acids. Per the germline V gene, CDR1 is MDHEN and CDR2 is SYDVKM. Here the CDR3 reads CASSIPGQSTDTQYF. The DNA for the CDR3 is TGTGCCAGCAGTATTCCGGGACAGAGCACAGATACGCAGTATTTT.

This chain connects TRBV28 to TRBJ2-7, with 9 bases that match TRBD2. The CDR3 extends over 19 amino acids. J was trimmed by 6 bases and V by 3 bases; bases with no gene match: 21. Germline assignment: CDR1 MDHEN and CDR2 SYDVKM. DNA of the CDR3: TGTGCCAGCAGTTTGCGGGAGGGAGCCTCGGGGGCGCGTTATCTCGAGCAGTACTTC. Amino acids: CASSLREGASGARYLEQYF.

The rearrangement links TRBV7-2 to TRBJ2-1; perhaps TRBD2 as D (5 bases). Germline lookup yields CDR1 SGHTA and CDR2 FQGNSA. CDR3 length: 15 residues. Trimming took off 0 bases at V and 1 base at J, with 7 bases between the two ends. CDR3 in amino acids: CASSLAGVSYNEQFF. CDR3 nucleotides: TGTGCCAGCAGCTTAGCGGGAGTTTCCTACAATGAGCAGTTCTTC.

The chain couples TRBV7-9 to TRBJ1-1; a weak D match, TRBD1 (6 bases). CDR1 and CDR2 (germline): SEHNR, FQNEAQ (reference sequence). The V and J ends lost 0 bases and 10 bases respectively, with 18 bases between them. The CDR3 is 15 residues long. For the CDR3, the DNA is TGTGCCAGCAGCTTAGCTGCGTGGCAGGGGATTGTAGCTTTCTTT. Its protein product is CASSLAAWQGIVAFF.

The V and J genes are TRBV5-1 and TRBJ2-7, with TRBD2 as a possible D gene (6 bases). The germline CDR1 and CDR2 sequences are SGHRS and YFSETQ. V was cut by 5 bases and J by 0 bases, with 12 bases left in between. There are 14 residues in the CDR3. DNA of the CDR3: TGCGCCAGCAGTTCTGGGACTGTCTCCTACGAGCAGTACTTC. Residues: CASSSGTVSYEQYF. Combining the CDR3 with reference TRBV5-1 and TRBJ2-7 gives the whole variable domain KAGVTQTPRYLIKTRGQQVTLSCSPISGHRSVSWYQQTPGQGLQFLFEYFSETQRNKGNFPGRFSGRQFSNSRSEMNVSTLELGDSALYLCASSSGTVSYEQYFGPGTRLTVT.

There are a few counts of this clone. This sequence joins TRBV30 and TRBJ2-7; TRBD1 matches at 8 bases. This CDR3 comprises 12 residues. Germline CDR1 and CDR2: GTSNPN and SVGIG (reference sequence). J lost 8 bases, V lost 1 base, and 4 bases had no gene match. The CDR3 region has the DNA TGTGCCTGGAGTGAGCAGGGGGCCAAGCAGTACTTC. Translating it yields CAWSEQGAKQYF.

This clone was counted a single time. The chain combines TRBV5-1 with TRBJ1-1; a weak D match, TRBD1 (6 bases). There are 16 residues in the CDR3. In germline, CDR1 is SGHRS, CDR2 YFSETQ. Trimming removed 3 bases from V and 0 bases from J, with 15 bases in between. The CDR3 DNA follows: TGCGCCAGCAGCTCGAGGAACAGGGTAGTGAACACTGAAGCTTTCTTT. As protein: CASSSRNRVVNTEAFF.

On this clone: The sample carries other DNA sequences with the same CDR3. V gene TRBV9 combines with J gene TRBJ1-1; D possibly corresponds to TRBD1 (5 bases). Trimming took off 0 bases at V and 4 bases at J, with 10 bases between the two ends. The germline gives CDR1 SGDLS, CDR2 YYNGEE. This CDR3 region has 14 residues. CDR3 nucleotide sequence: TGTGCCAGCAGCGTAGTGACCGGGGGCACTGAAGCTTTCTTT. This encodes CASSVVTGGTEAFF.

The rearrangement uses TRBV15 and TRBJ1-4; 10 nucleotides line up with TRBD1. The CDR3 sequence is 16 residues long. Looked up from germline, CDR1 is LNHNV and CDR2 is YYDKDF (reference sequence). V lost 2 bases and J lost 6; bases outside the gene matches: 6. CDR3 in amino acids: CATSRLPGQGHEKLFF. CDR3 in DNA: TGTGCCACCAGCAGACTTCCGGGACAGGGGCATGAAAAACTGTTTTTT.